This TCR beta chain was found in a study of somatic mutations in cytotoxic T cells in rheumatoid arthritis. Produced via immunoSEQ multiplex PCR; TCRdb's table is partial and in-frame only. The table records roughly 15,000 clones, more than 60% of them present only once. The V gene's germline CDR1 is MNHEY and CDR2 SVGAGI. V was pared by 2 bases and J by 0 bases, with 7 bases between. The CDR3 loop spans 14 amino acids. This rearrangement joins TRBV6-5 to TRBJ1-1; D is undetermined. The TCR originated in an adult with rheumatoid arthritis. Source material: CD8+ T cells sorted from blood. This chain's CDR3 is CASSYRIMNTEAFF. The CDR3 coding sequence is TGTGCCAGCAGTTACCGGATCATGAACACTGAAGCTTTCTTT.